This is a list of T cell receptor beta chains from one sample in a study of cytomegalovirus exposure and HLA in healthy donors. Measured with immunoSEQ multiplex PCR; TCRdb has only the in-frame clones, and not every one. Among 85,000 to 110,000 clones, almost 80% were seen once, and the ten largest hold roughly 4%. What was sequenced was PBMCs. The receptors shown here come from a man in his forties or fifties in good health and CMV-seropositive. The CDR3 runs from the conserved cysteine through the conserved F or W. A D gene is named only where the DNA matches it firmly. Clone size appears in some rows only: once, few, many, or a class for an expanded clone.

TRBJ2-7	TRBV6-5	.	few	TGTGCCAGCAGAAGGGAGGCGGGGCCGTACGAGCAGTACTTC	CASRREAGPYEQYF
TRBJ2-3	TRBV19	.	.	TGTGCCAGTAGTATAGTAGGCTTCGAGAGCGGTGCAGATACGCAGTATTTT	CASSIVGFESGADTQYF
TRBJ2-5	TRBV11-3	TRBD2	.	TGTGCCAGCAGCCCAGGACTAGCGGGAGGCGCGCGCAGTCAAGAGACCCAGTACTTC	CASSPGLAGGARSQETQYF
TRBJ2-2	TRBV30	.	.	TGTGCCTGGAGTGCTATAGCACCCGGGGGGCGAAGGACCGGGGAGCTGTTTTTT	CAWSAIAPGGRRTGELFF
TRBJ2-3	TRBV7-7	.	.	TGTGCCAGCAGCTTACTCCTAGCGAGCACAGATACGCAGTATTTT	CASSLLLASTDTQYF
TRBJ2-2	TRBV7-6	TRBD1	.	TGTGCCAGCAGCTTAGGAGTCAGGGGGCCCGGGGAGCTGTTTTTT	CASSLGVRGPGELFF
TRBJ2-3	TRBV19	.	.	TGTGCCAGTGGTCGGGATACGCAGTATTTT	CASGRDTQYF
TRBJ1-3	TRBV9	TRBD1	.	TGTGCCAGCAGCGGCCCACAGGGGGCGAACACCATATATTTT	CASSGPQGANTIYF
TRBJ2-7	TRBV30	TRBD2	.	TGTGCCTGGAGTCCGGGAGGGAGGGTCAACGAGCAGTACTTC	CAWSPGGRVNEQYF
TRBJ2-3	TRBV9	TRBD2	.	TGTGCCAGCAGCCCACGGACTAGCGGAAGCACAGATACGCAGTATTTT	CASSPRTSGSTDTQYF
TRBJ1-5	TRBV2	TRBD1	few	TGTGCCAGCAGGGGGGACAGGGGCGGCAATCAGCCCCAGCATTTT	CASRGDRGGNQPQHF